The 32 T cell receptor beta chains given below trace back to one sample, sequenced in a study of blood T cells in healthy people across ages. Alongside a J-beta primer mix, a sample-barcoded 5' primer served in a second PCR lasting about 6 to 12 cycles. One entry per CDR3 protein, called by TCRdb with MiXCR from the 5' RACE reads. The data show hundreds of thousands of distinct CDR3 sequences, about three fifths seen once. Sequencing was carried out using blood. These receptors all come from a man aged 25 to 40 in good health.

This chain uses TRBV7-2 with TRBJ2-3; 9 nucleotides line up with TRBD2. Germline loops: CDR1 SGHTA, CDR2 FQGNSA. CDR3 length equals 16 residues. The ends lost 4 bases at V and 5 bases at J; junction bases unmatched: 10. The CDR3 here is CASSSQPSGAGDTQYF. CDR3 bases: TGTGCCAGCAGCTCCCAGCCTAGCGGGGCGGGAGATACGCAGTATTTT.

The gene calls are TRBV3-1 and TRBJ1-2; D gene uncertain. The CDR3 extends over 13 amino acids. Germline lookup yields CDR1 LGHDT and CDR2 YNNKEL (reference sequence). The V and J ends lost 0 bases and 3 bases respectively, with 5 bases between them. This CDR3 reads CASSQDGHYGYTF. For the CDR3, the DNA is TGTGCCAGCAGCCAAGATGGACACTATGGCTACACCTTC.

As regards this clonotype: Germline is not matched at one junction end, which may reflect a read error. J is TRBJ2-3 and V is TRBV12-3 or TRBV12-4, with D uncertain. CDR3 size: 11 residues. DNA of the CDR3: TGTGCCAGAAGTTGGGCAGATACGCAGTATTTT. Encoded protein: CARSWADTQYF.

This clonotype was seen repeatedly, ten times or more. V gene TRBV5-1 combines with J gene TRBJ2-7; 8 nucleotides line up with TRBD1. There are 16 residues in the CDR3. The germline V gene encodes CDR1 SGHRS and CDR2 YFSETQ. After removal of 4 bases from V and 0 bases from J, the junction contained 9 bases not matched to a gene. The DNA of the CDR3 is TGCGCCAGCAGCCAGACAGGGGACACCCGCTCCTACGAGCAGTACTTC. Its translation is CASSQTGDTRSYEQYF.

Turning to this clonotype: The junction and the germline gene differ at one end; a read error may be behind it. The chain has TRBV12-3 or TRBV12-4 and TRBJ1-5; a weak D match, TRBD1 (6 bases). CDR3 length equals 13 residues. CDR3: CVSGGLSNQPQHF. In nucleotides, the CDR3 is TGTGTCAGCGGGGGGCTAAGCAATCAGCCCCAGCATTTT.

The chain carries TRBV7-6 and TRBJ2-5, with a tentative D call TRBD1 (5 bases). The germline CDR1 and CDR2 sequences are SGHVS and FNYEAQ. Deletions cut 3 bases from V and 3 bases from J, with 14 bases between. The CDR3 extends over 15 amino acids. The CDR3 DNA is TGTGCCAGCAGCTTTGTTCCAGGGTCAAAAGAGACCCAGTACTTC. Protein product: CASSFVPGSKETQYF.

This clonotype was counted a few times. V usage is TRBV10-3 and J usage is TRBJ2-1, with 9 bases aligning to TRBD2. V was clipped by 5 bases and J by 6 bases; unmatched bases: 5. This CDR3 has 14 amino acids. Germline V lookup: CDR1 ENHRY, CDR2 SYGVKD. The CDR3 coding sequence is TGTGCCATCAGTATAGCGGGAGTAAGCAATGAGCAGTTCTTC. Amino acid sequence: CAISIAGVSNEQFF.

In this sample, this clonotype turned up many times. This chain connects TRBV7-9 to TRBJ1-4, with D possibly TRBD1 on 6 matching bases. Germline CDR1 is SEHNR and CDR2 is FQNEAQ (reference sequence). The V end was cut by 8 bases, the J end by 3 bases, with 16 bases between. There are 15 residues in the CDR3. CDR3 DNA: TGTGCCAGCGGCCCGTGGGGGCAGGCTAATGAAAAACTGTTTTTT. The encoded protein is CASGPWGQANEKLFF.

This clonotype was seen a few times. The V and J genes are TRBV28 and TRBJ1-1; no clear D gene. Germline V lookup: CDR1 MDHEN, CDR2 SYDVKM. The CDR3 loop spans 11 amino acids. Trimming shortened V by 7 bases and J by 1 base, and 4 bases separated the two germline ends. CDR3 region: CASNRNTEAFF. The CDR3 DNA follows: TGTGCCAGCAACAGGAACACTGAAGCTTTCTTT.

The CDR3 protein is CSAAVANEQFF. The CDR3 DNA sequence: TGCAGTGCTGCGGTTGCCAATGAGCAGTTCTTC. The rearrangement uses TRBV29-1 and TRBJ2-1; D is undetermined. Germline CDR1 reads SQVTM; CDR2 reads ANQGSEA. The CDR3 extends over 11 amino acids.

V is TRBV5-5 and J is TRBJ2-7; 7 bases fit TRBD2. CDR3 length: 12 residues. The germline CDR1 and CDR2 sequences are SGHKS and YYEKEE (reference sequence). The V segment lost 7 bases and the J segment 4 bases; nucleotides outside the gene matches: 5. The CDR3 loop is CASRGVPYEQYF. The CDR3 bases are TGTGCCAGCCGGGGGGTACCTTACGAGCAGTACTTC. Combining the CDR3 with reference TRBV5-5 and TRBJ2-7 gives the whole variable domain DAGVTQSPTHLIKTRGQQVTLRCSPISGHKSVSWYQQVLGQGPQFIFQYYEKEERGRGNFPDRFSARQFPNYSSELNVNALLLGDSALYLCASRGVPYEQYFGPGTRLTVT.

This chain uses TRBV18 with TRBJ2-7; D perhaps matches TRBD1 (6 bases). The J call may be mistaken, given a closer DNA end match to TRBJ2-5. This CDR3 is built from 13 residues. The germline CDR1 and CDR2 sequences are KGHSH and LQKENI. The CDR3 sequence: CATSLGQQETQYF. The CDR3 DNA is TGTGCCACCTCGCTCGGACAGCAAGAGACCCAGTACTTC.

J is TRBJ2-7 and V is TRBV28; D unresolved. Trimming left V 8 bases short and J 0 bases short, with 11 bases between. CDR3 length equals 13 residues. CDR1 MDHEN and CDR2 SYDVKM come from the germline V gene. CDR3 loop: CASGSGNSYEQYF. The DNA for the CDR3 is TGTGCCAGCGGATCGGGCAACTCCTACGAGCAGTACTTC.

The V call is TRBV10-3, the J call TRBJ1-2; TRBD1 matches at 7 bases. Germline CDR1 and CDR2: ENHRY and SYGVKD. The CDR3 runs 14 residues. J lost 8 bases, V lost 10 bases, and 16 bases had no gene match. The CDR3 loop reads CATYVQDRRWGYTF. The CDR3 bases are TGTGCCACCTACGTCCAGGACAGGAGATGGGGCTACACCTTC.

This clonotype appeared once. V and J are TRBV5-6 and TRBJ2-1; 7 bases agree with TRBD2. Germline CDR1 is SGHDT and CDR2 is YYEEEE. After removal of 3 bases from V and 2 bases from J, the junction contained 8 bases not matched to a gene. This CDR3 contains 16 residues. The DNA of the CDR3 is TGTGCCAGCAGCTCATACGGGGGGACCGCCTACAATGAGCAGTTCTTC. It codes for CASSSYGGTAYNEQFF.

This chain connects TRBV5-1 to TRBJ2-1, with D uncertain. The CDR3 totals 13 residues. With 5 bases removed from V and 9 bases from J, the gap between germline ends came to 15 bases. Germline-derived CDR1 and CDR2 are SGHRS and YFSETQ. CDR3 DNA: TGCGCCAGCAGTATTTTTCCAGCAGGTGAGCAGTTCTTC. Translating gives CASSIFPAGEQFF.

This clonotype has a handful of counts. V is TRBV9 and J is TRBJ2-1; possibly TRBD2 for D (6 bases). The CDR3 extends over 15 amino acids. V was pared by 5 bases and J by 2 bases, with 14 bases between. Looked up from germline, CDR1 is SGDLS and CDR2 is YYNGEE. The CDR3 nucleotides are TGTGCCAGCAGAAACTTTAGCGGACCCTACAATGAGCAGTTCTTC. Translating gives CASRNFSGPYNEQFF. The variable domain in full, completed from reference TRBV9 and TRBJ2-1, reads DSGVTQTPKHLITATGQRVTLRCSPRSGDLSVYWYQQSLDQGLQFLIQYYNGEERAKGNILERFSAQQFPDLHSELNLSSLELGDSALYFCASRNFSGPYNEQFFGPGTRLTVL.

The rearrangement links TRBV20-1 to TRBJ2-3; TRBD1 is a possible D gene (5 bases). Germline lookup yields CDR1 DFQATT and CDR2 SNEGSKA (reference sequence). The CDR3 spans 14 residues. Trimming stripped 6 bases from V and 4 bases from J, with 17 bases between. The CDR3 bases are TGCAGTGCCCAGGGCGGTGCGTCGGCAGATACGCAGTATTTT. Residues: CSAQGGASADTQYF.

This clonotype was observed a handful of times. This chain connects TRBV12-3 or TRBV12-4 to TRBJ2-5; 10 bases match TRBD2. The junction had 5 bases not matched to a gene; V was cut back by 2 bases and J by 5 bases. The CDR3 is 15 amino acids. The CDR3 reads CASSLRAGGMETQYF. CDR3 sequence (DNA): TGTGCCAGCAGTTTAAGAGCGGGAGGGATGGAGACCCAGTACTTC.

J is TRBJ2-3 and V is TRBV10-3, with D unresolved. This CDR3 has 16 amino acids. V lost 2 bases, J lost 2 bases, and 14 bases lay in between. Germline values: CDR1 ENHRY, CDR2 SYGVKD. The CDR3: CAISEVRFGSTDTQYF. CDR3 bases: TGTGCCATCAGTGAGGTTCGTTTTGGATCCACAGATACGCAGTATTTT.

This clonotype came up a few times. V gene TRBV7-2 combines with J gene TRBJ2-3; 7 positions match TRBD2. Trimming at V came to 5 bases and at J to 7 bases, leaving 9 bases not matched to a gene. The CDR3 is 14 amino acids. CDR1 is SGHTA, CDR2 FQGNSA, per germline. The CDR3 region is CASSPGLGHYTQYF. In nucleotides, the CDR3 is TGTGCCAGCAGCCCCGGACTAGGCCACTATACGCAGTATTTT.

V and J are TRBV7-9 and TRBJ1-1; D is perhaps TRBD1 (5 bases). V lost 6 bases, J lost 4 bases, and 15 bases lay in between. The CDR3 extends over 14 amino acids. Germline V gene sequence: CDR1 SEHNR, CDR2 FQNEAQ (reference sequence). The CDR3 loop is CASSKDIRFTEAFF. The CDR3 DNA is TGTGCCAGCAGTAAGGACATCAGGTTCACTGAAGCTTTCTTT. The full variable domain, rest sourced from reference TRBV7-9 and TRBJ1-1, is DTGVSQNPRHKITKRGQNVTFRCDPISEHNRLYWYRQTLGQGPEFLTYFQNEAQLEKSRLLSDRFSAERPKGSFSTLEIQRTEQGDSAMYLCASSKDIRFTEAFFGQGTRLTVV.

V is TRBV6-2 or TRBV6-3 and J is TRBJ2-7, with 9 bases aligning to TRBD1. The CDR3 is 20 residues long. V shed 3 bases and J 4 bases; nucleotides not matched to a gene: 22. Germline loops: CDR1 MNHEY, CDR2 SVGEGT. CDR3 bases: TGTGCCAGCAGTTATTCGCCCGGGACAGGGTATCTACGAAGACTATACGAGCAGTACTTC. Protein sequence: CASSYSPGTGYLRRLYEQYF.

This chain connects TRBV4-1 to TRBJ2-3, with no clear D. V gave up 5 bases and J gave up 0 bases, with 15 bases separating them. Per germline, CDR1 MGHRA and CDR2 YSYEKL. The CDR3 has 16 amino acids. CDR3 sequence (DNA): TGCGCCAGCAGCATTAGGGCTCGTGCTAGCACAGATACGCAGTATTTT. Translation gives CASSIRARASTDTQYF.

This chain links TRBV25-1 with TRBJ2-4; 10 bases fit TRBD2. The J call may be faulty, since TRBJ2-5 better matches the DNA end. From germline, CDR1 is MGHDK and CDR2 SYGVNS. The CDR3 covers 15 residues. CDR3 DNA sequence: TGTGCCAGCAGTGGAAGCGGGAGGGTCGGGGAGACCCAGTACTTC. Its translation: CASSGSGRVGETQYF.

The chain recombines TRBV28 with TRBJ2-5; TRBD2 matches 7 bases. Germline V gives CDR1 MDHEN, CDR2 SYDVKM. J was trimmed by 11 bases and V by 8 bases; bases with no gene match: 26. This CDR3 comprises 17 residues. CDR3 region: CASWSSLRERSYNEQYF. Written as DNA, the CDR3 is TGTGCCAGCTGGAGTAGTTTGCGGGAGAGATCCTACAATGAGCAGTACTTC.

V gene TRBV4-3 combines with J gene TRBJ1-1; D might be TRBD1 (6 bases). In germline, CDR1 is LGHNA, CDR2 YSLEER. CDR3 length equals 16 residues. V was trimmed by 2 bases and J by 6 bases, leaving 19 bases between them. CDR3 in DNA: TGCGCCAGCAGCCAACCTTCCTTGGGGGCCGAGGCTGAAGCTTTCTTT. Amino acids: CASSQPSLGAEAEAFF.

V and J are TRBV20-1 and TRBJ1-4; 10 nucleotides line up with TRBD1. From germline, CDR1 is DFQATT and CDR2 SNEGSKA (reference sequence). The CDR3 totals 14 residues. V lost 6 bases to trimming and J lost 8 bases; unmatched junction nucleotides: 9. The chain's CDR3 is CSAADRDRGEKLFF. CDR3 sequence (DNA): TGCAGTGCAGCGGACCGGGACAGGGGCGAAAAACTGTTTTTT.

The chain carries TRBV5-1 and TRBJ2-1; no firm D call. Trimming took off 0 bases at V and 0 bases at J, with 7 bases between the two ends. The CDR3 contains 15 residues. Germline loops: CDR1 SGHRS, CDR2 YFSETQ. The DNA for the CDR3 is TGCGCCAGCAGCTTGGGCATAAGCTCCTACAATGAGCAGTTCTTC. This encodes CASSLGISSYNEQFF.

This chain links TRBV20-1 with TRBJ2-3; 7 nucleotides align to TRBD2. Germline assignment: CDR1 DFQATT and CDR2 SNEGSKA (reference sequence). This CDR3 region has 15 residues. The V gene end was trimmed by 6 bases and the J gene end by 1 base; junction bases not matched to a gene: 10. CDR3 DNA sequence: TGCAGTGCACCAAAAGCGGGATCACGCACAGATACGCAGTATTTT. This encodes CSAPKAGSRTDTQYF.

This clonotype was counted a single time. The junction shows a germline mismatch at one end, possibly a read error. The chain is built from TRBV4-3 and TRBJ2-1, with a tentative D call TRBD2 (6 bases). Germline lookup yields CDR1 LGHNA and CDR2 YSLEER. CDR3 size: 15 residues. The CDR3 loop reads CVSSSRAGWSNEQFF. The DNA for the CDR3 is TGCGTCAGCAGCTCTCGGGCGGGATGGTCCAATGAGCAGTTCTTC.

V is TRBV30 and J is TRBJ2-6, with D unclear. In germline, CDR1 is GTSNPN, CDR2 SVGIG (reference sequence). V was shortened by 0 bases and J by 0 bases, with 6 bases between the two germline ends. The CDR3 extends over 15 amino acids. The CDR3 here is CAWSVRPSGANVLTF. In DNA form, the CDR3 reads TGTGCCTGGAGTGTTCGGCCCTCTGGGGCCAACGTCCTGACTTTC.